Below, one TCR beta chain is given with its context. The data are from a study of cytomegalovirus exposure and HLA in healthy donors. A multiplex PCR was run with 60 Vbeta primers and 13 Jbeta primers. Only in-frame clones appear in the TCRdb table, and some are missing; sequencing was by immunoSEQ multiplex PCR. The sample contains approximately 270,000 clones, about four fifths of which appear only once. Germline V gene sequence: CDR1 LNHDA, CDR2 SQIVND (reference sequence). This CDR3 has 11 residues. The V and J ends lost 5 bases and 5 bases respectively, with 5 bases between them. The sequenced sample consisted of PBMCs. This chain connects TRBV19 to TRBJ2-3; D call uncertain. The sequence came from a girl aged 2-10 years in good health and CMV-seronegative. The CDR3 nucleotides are TGTGCCAGTAGTTCTAGAGATACGCAGTATTTT. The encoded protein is CASSSRDTQYF.